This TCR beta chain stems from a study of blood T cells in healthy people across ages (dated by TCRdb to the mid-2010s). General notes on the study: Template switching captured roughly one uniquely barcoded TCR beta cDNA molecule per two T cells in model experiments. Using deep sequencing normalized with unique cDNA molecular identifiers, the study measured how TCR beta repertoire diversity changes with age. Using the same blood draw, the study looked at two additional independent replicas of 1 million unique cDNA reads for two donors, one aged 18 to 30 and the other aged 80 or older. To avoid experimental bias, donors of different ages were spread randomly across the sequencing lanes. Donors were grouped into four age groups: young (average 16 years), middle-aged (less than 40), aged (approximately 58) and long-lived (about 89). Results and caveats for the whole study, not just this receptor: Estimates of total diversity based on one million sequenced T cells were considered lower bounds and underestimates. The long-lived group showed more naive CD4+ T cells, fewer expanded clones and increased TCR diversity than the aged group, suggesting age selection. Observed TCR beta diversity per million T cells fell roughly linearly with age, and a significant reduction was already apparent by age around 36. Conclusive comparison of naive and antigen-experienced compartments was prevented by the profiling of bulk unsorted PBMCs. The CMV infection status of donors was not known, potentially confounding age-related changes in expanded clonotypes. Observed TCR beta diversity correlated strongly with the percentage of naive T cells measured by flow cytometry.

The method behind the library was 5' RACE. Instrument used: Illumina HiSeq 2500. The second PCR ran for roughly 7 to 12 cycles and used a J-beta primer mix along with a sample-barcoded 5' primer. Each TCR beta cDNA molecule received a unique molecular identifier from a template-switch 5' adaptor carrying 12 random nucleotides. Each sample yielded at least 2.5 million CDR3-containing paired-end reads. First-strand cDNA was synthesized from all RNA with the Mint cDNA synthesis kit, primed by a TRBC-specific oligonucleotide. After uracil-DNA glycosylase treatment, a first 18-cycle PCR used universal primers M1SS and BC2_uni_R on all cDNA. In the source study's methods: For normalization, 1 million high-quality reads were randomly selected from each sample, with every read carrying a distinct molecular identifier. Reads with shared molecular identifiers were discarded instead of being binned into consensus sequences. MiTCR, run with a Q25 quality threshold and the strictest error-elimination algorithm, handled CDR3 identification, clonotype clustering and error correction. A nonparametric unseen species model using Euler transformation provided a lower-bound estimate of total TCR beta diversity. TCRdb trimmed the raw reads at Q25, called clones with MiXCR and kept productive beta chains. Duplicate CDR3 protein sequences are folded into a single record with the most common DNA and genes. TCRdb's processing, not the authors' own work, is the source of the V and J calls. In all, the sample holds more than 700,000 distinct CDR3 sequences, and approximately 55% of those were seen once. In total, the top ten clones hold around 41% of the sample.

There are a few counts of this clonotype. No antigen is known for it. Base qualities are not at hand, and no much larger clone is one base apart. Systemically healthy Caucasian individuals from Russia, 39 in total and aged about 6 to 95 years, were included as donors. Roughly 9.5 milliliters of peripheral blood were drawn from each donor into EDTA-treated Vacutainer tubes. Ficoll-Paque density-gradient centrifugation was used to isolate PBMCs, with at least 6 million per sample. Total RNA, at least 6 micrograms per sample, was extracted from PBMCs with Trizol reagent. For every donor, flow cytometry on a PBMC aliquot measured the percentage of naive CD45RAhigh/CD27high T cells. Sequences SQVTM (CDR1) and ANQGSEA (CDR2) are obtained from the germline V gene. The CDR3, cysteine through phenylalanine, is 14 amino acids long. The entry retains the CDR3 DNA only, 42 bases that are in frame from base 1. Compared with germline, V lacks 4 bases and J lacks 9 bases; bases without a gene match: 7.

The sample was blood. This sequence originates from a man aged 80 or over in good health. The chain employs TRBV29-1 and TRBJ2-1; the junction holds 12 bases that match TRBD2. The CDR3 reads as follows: CSVARLAGDGEQFF. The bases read TGCAGCGTTGCCAGACTAGCGGGAGATGGTGAGCAGTTCTTC.